These T cell receptor beta chains were read from a single sample in a study of T cell responses to AZD1222 COVID-19 vaccine. Here immunoSEQ multiplex PCR was the method, and the copy in TCRdb shows in-frame clones only, minus some. The data contain about 140,000 clones, roughly 86% of them seen just once; the ten biggest clones take up about 4.8%. Here the sequenced sample was peripheral blood, taken 28 days after the second AZD1222 dose. The receptors were gathered from an adult who received the AZD1222 COVID-19 vaccine. Each CDR3 is given with its conserved first and last residue. D genes are given only for firm matches. For some rows the clone size is stated as once, few or many, or as a class when expanded; others skip it.

V gene	J gene	CDR3 length	clone size	D gene	CDR3 protein	CDR3 DNA
TRBV19	TRBJ1-3	15	-	-	CASSIPHSSGNTIYF	TGTGCCAGTAGTATCCCCCACAGCTCTGGAAACACCATATATTTT
TRBV30	TRBJ2-7	14	-	-	CAWSAKAGPYEQYF	TGTGCCTGGAGTGCTAAGGCGGGACCCTACGAGCAGTACTTC
TRBV7-9	TRBJ2-7	11	-	-	CASRGGDEQYF	TGTGCCAGCCGGGGCGGGGACGAGCAGTACTTC
TRBV27	TRBJ1-2	13	-	-	CASSFRGLHGYTF	TGTGCCAGCAGTTTCCGGGGATTACATGGCTACACCTTC
TRBV5-1	TRBJ2-1	11	once	TRBD2	CASSTGGQQFF	TGCGCCAGCTCGACGGGAGGGCAGCAGTTCTTC
TRBV4-1	TRBJ1-1	17	-	TRBD1	CASSAMGTGVLDTEAFF	TGCGCCAGCAGCGCCATGGGGACAGGGGTCTTGGACACTGAAGCTTTCTTT
TRBV5-1	TRBJ1-1	15	-	TRBD1	CASSLATGGNTEAFF	TGCGCCAGCAGCCTGGCCACAGGGGGAAACACTGAAGCTTTCTTT
TRBV5-4	TRBJ2-7	16	-	-	CASSRIEGGSSYEQYF	TGTGCCAGCAGCCGTATTGAGGGCGGTAGCTCCTACGAGCAGTACTTC
TRBV28	TRBJ1-2	15	-	-	CASSLSVRLGGGYTF	TGTGCCAGCAGTTTATCGGTCCGACTCGGGGGGGGCTACACCTTC
TRBV29-1	TRBJ2-3	18	-	-	CSVEFGTTPGSSTDTQYF	TGCAGCGTTGAGTTTGGCACGACGCCCGGTTCTAGCACAGATACGCAGTATTTT
TRBV6-4	TRBJ2-1	13	-	-	CASSGQGGNEQFF	TGTGCCAGCAGTGGACAGGGAGGGAATGAGCAGTTCTTC
TRBV13	TRBJ2-7	18	-	TRBD2	CASSSRATSGRYSYEQYF	TGTGCCAGCAGCTCCCGGGCCACTAGCGGGAGATACTCCTACGAGCAGTACTTC
TRBV6-6	TRBJ1-5	14	-	-	CASAWTASNQPQHF	TGTGCCAGCGCGTGGACAGCCTCTAATCAGCCCCAGCATTTT
TRBV7-2	TRBJ2-7	16	-	TRBD2	CASSVEGLAGLYEQYF	TGTGCCAGCAGTGTGGAGGGACTAGCGGGTCTCTACGAGCAGTACTTC
TRBV27	TRBJ2-7	14	-	-	CASSLMVKGYEQYF	TGTGCCAGCAGTTTAATGGTAAAGGGCTACGAGCAGTACTTC
TRBV3-1/TRBV3-2	TRBJ1-1	14	-	-	CASSQRTPYTEAFF	TGTGCCAGCAGCCAAAGGACACCTTACACTGAAGCTTTCTTT
TRBV29-1	TRBJ2-1	14	once	-	CSVARSILGNEQFF	TGCAGCGTTGCCCGCAGCATACTTGGTAATGAGCAGTTCTTC
TRBV15	TRBJ1-5	16	-	-	CATSRDAGLGDQPQHF	TGTGCCACCAGCAGAGATGCGGGTTTAGGTGATCAGCCCCAGCATTTT
TRBV5-4	TRBJ1-1	14	-	TRBD1	CASSHRDRNTEAFF	TGTGCCAGCAGCCACCGGGACAGGAACACTGAAGCTTTCTTT
TRBV7-8	TRBJ1-1	14	-	-	CASSIQGHSTEAFF	TGTGCCAGCAGCATACAAGGACATTCTACTGAAGCTTTCTTT
TRBV5-1	TRBJ1-1	14	once	TRBD1	CASSFTGASTEAFF	TGCGCCAGCAGCTTTACAGGGGCTAGCACTGAAGCTTTCTTT
TRBV12-3/TRBV12-4	TRBJ1-5	13	-	-	CASSLGDRQPQHF	TGTGCCAGCAGCTTAGGTGACCGTCAGCCCCAGCATTTT
TRBV9	TRBJ2-2	15	-	TRBD2	CASSVLAGVAGELFF	TGTGCCAGCAGCGTGCTAGCGGGAGTAGCCGGGGAGCTGTTTTTT
TRBV28	TRBJ1-1	13	once	TRBD1	CASRGQGDTEAFF	TGTGCCAGCCGCGGACAGGGGGACACTGAAGCTTTCTTT
TRBV2	TRBJ2-7	14	-	-	CASSEVNREHEQYF	TGTGCCAGCAGTGAAGTGAACAGGGAACACGAGCAGTACTTC
TRBV5-1	TRBJ1-1	15	once	-	CASSLAPSMNTEAFF	TGCGCCAGCAGCTTGGCTCCCTCAATGAACACTGAAGCTTTCTTT
TRBV23-1	TRBJ1-5	13	-	-	CASSPKGGQPQHF	TGCGCCAGCAGTCCCAAGGGGGGGCAGCCCCAGCATTTT
TRBV19	TRBJ2-6	16	few	-	CASKPSRGSGANVLTF	TGTGCCAGTAAGCCCTCTAGGGGCTCTGGGGCCAACGTCCTGACTTTC
TRBV19	TRBJ2-1	15	-	TRBD2	CASSTETSPPYEQFF	TGTGCCAGTAGTACCGAGACTAGCCCGCCGTATGAGCAGTTCTTC
TRBV2	TRBJ2-5	13	-	-	CASSDGGWETQYF	TGTGCCAGCAGTGATGGGGGCTGGGAGACCCAGTACTTC
TRBV28	TRBJ1-2	15	-	TRBD1	CASSTTGQGNYGYTF	TGTGCCAGCAGTACAACAGGACAGGGGAACTATGGCTACACCTTC
TRBV6-5	TRBJ1-4	14	-	-	CATGGETTNEKLFF	TGTGCCACGGGGGGTGAAACAACTAATGAAAAACTGTTTTTT
TRBV9	TRBJ2-5	16	-	TRBD2	CASSPGLAGNQETQYF	TGTGCCAGCAGCCCGGGACTAGCGGGGAATCAAGAGACCCAGTACTTC
TRBV23-1	TRBJ2-5	15	-	TRBD2	CASSLAGGPGKTQYF	TGCGCCAGCTCACTAGCGGGAGGGCCCGGGAAGACCCAGTACTTC
TRBV27	TRBJ1-6	14	once	-	CASSLFGREPPLHF	TGTGCCAGCAGTTTATTCGGAAGGGAACCACCCCTCCACTTT
TRBV5-4	TRBJ2-3	14	-	-	CASSLQGATDTQYF	TGTGCCAGCAGCTTGCAGGGAGCAACAGATACGCAGTATTTT
TRBV12-3/TRBV12-4	TRBJ1-4	13	-	TRBD1	CASSPGGGEKLFF	TGTGCCAGCAGCCCAGGGGGAGGTGAAAAACTGTTTTTT
TRBV3-1/TRBV3-2	TRBJ2-7	16	-	TRBD2	CASSQQLTSGPYEQYF	TGTGCCAGCAGCCAACAACTTACTAGCGGCCCCTACGAGCAGTACTTC
TRBV4-2	TRBJ2-5	15	once	-	CASSQDHPGPETQYF	TGTGCCAGCAGCCAAGATCATCCAGGGCCAGAGACCCAGTACTTC
TRBV5-1	TRBJ2-7	14	-	TRBD2	CASSPLAGQNEQYF	TGCGCCAGCAGCCCCCTAGCGGGCCAGAACGAGCAGTACTTC
TRBV30	TRBJ2-7	15	-	TRBD2	CAWGGVTSGSREQYF	TGTGCCTGGGGAGGGGTAACTAGCGGGTCTAGGGAGCAGTACTTC
TRBV10-3	TRBJ2-2	15	-	TRBD1	CAIPKGQGATGELFF	TGTGCCATCCCGAAGGGACAGGGGGCCACCGGGGAGCTGTTTTTT
TRBV21-1	TRBJ2-7	17	-	-	CASTQRTGGSSPYEQYF	TGTGCCAGCACCCAGAGGACAGGGGGCAGTTCTCCCTACGAGCAGTACTTC
TRBV6-5	TRBJ2-5	11	-	-	CASSYGETQYF	TGTGCCAGCAGTTACGGAGAGACCCAGTACTTC
TRBV5-4	TRBJ1-2	14	-	TRBD1	CASSPGQSLDGYTF	TGTGCCAGCAGCCCGGGACAGTCCTTAGATGGCTACACCTTC
TRBV4-1	TRBJ2-5	16	-	TRBD2	CASSQAVSGGRETQYF	TGCGCCAGCAGCCAAGCGGTTAGCGGGGGGCGGGAGACCCAGTACTTC
TRBV14	TRBJ1-4	16	-	TRBD1	CASSQGPGTGTEKLFF	TGTGCCAGCAGCCAAGGACCCGGGACAGGGACTGAAAAACTGTTTTTT
TRBV5-6	TRBJ1-5	15	-	-	CASSARMSSNQPQHF	TGTGCCAGCAGCGCAAGGATGAGTAGCAATCAGCCCCAGCATTTT
TRBV24-1	TRBJ1-1	16	-	TRBD1	CATSDPGQGGNTEAFF	TGTGCCACCAGTGATCCGGGACAGGGTGGGAACACTGAAGCTTTCTTT
TRBV6-6	TRBJ1-1	12	-	TRBD1	CASSNRGTEAFF	TGTGCCAGCAGCAACAGGGGCACTGAAGCTTTCTTT
TRBV29-1	TRBJ1-3	15	once	-	CSAFGAATSGNTIYF	TGCAGCGCGTTCGGGGCAGCCACCTCTGGAAACACCATATATTTT
TRBV5-1	TRBJ2-2	16	-	TRBD2	CASSLGTSGLTGELFF	TGCGCCAGCAGCTTAGGGACTAGCGGGCTGACCGGGGAGCTGTTTTTT
TRBV10-3	TRBJ1-5	13	-	-	CAISGDNNQPQHF	TGTGCCATCAGTGGGGACAACAATCAGCCCCAGCATTTT
TRBV27	TRBJ2-4	14	-	-	CASSDPGQGNIQYF	TGTGCCAGCAGTGACCCGGGTCAGGGAAACATTCAGTACTTC
TRBV11-2	TRBJ2-6	15	-	-	CASSLGRAGANVLTF	TGTGCCAGCAGCTTAGGCAGGGCTGGGGCCAACGTCCTGACTTTC
TRBV3-1/TRBV3-2	TRBJ2-1	16	-	TRBD2	CASSQVLAGAQNEQFF	TGTGCCAGCAGCCAAGTGCTAGCGGGAGCCCAAAATGAGCAGTTCTTC
TRBV6-5	TRBJ1-1	15	-	-	CASRVSWVVNTEAFF	TGTGCCAGCAGGGTTTCTTGGGTGGTGAACACTGAAGCTTTCTTT
TRBV6-2/TRBV6-3	TRBJ2-7	14	once	TRBD2	CASSLTSGGYEQYF	TGTGCCAGCAGTTTGACTAGCGGGGGCTACGAGCAGTACTTC
TRBV3-1/TRBV3-2	TRBJ2-1	18	-	-	CASSQGRTALSSYNEQFF	TGTGCCAGCAGCCAAGGGCGCACAGCCTTGAGCTCCTACAATGAGCAGTTCTTC